This T cell receptor (beta chain) was captured by sequencing in a study of blood T cell repertoires in COVID-19 (dated by TCRdb to the early 2020s). With regard to the full study: Samples covering the acute and convalescent phases of COVID-19 were provided by collaborators in the United States, Italy and Spain. Where HLA class I and class II types were available, the types were taken from metadata supplied by the sample provider, not from assay-based typing. The sample metadata nearly always contained a de-identified subject ID, COVID-19 status, age in years and sex. The dataset comprised deeply sampled blood TCRbeta repertoires from subjects exposed to, actively infected with, or recovered from COVID-19. The repertoires were made available in a free public database intended to serve as a resource for research on the immune response to SARS-CoV-2. Samples were obtained from the ongoing ImmuneRACE study (first 160 participants) and from over a thousand subjects provided by 6 global collaborators. The prospective study material was composed of cDNA or gDNA derived from T cells, B-cell-depleted T cells, or PBMCs. Results and caveats for the whole study, not just this receptor: Clinical and demographic metadata were provided uncurated, with the amount varying by source and participant.

TCRbeta CDR3 regions were amplified from genomic DNA by means of the immunoSEQ Assay, a bias-controlled multiplex PCR. On the authors' methods: The number of nucleated cells in each sample was estimated by amplification of reference gene primers within the assay. Sequence reads were collapsed and filtered to measure the absolute abundance of every unique TCRbeta CDR3 rearrangement. Productive Simpson clonality was computed per sample as the square root of Simpson's diversity index over productive rearrangements. TCRdb's version of the immuneACCESS table is confined to in-frame rearrangements and falls short of the full clone set. An unresolved V gene accounts for under half of the shortfall where checked; the remainder is of unknown origin. The DNA was the basis for D and trimming; V, J and clone size are from that table. The sample has 140,000 to 150,000 clones on record, approximately 80% of them singletons. About 5% of the sample comes from the top ten.

Whole blood was collected in K2EDTA tubes by collaborating institutions according to the institutions' own protocols. For TCRbeta analysis, collaborator samples were shipped as frozen whole blood, as isolated PBMCs, or as DNA extracted from either sample type. Looking up the germline V gene yields CDR1 MRHNA and CDR2 SNTAGT. The CDR3 sequence holds 15 residues, the cysteine and phenylalanine included. CDR3 DNA is the only sequence kept; it has 45 bases, read in frame from the first base. The germline ends are 15 bases apart after V is trimmed by 0 bases and J by 9 bases. Worth noting for this clone: It lacks a known antigen. No base quality information exists; no much larger clone differs at one position.

The chain is made from TRBV6-4 and TRBJ2-1; the D gene is possibly TRBD2, with 6 bases matching. The sample comprised peripheral blood. The sequence was obtained from a human donor in a cohort sampled during active COVID-19. The CDR3 has the sequence CASSDSPGLPSEQFF. The DNA is as follows: TGTGCCAGCAGTGACTCCCCGGGACTGCCAAGTGAGCAGTTCTTC.